This T cell receptor (beta chain) was captured by sequencing in a study of blood T cell repertoires in COVID-19. Across the study: Samples representing acute and convalescent COVID-19 were sourced from the United States, Italy and Spain. T cells, B-cell-depleted T cells, or PBMCs supplied cDNA or gDNA.

The CDR3 has 14 amino acids. CDR1 and CDR2 (germline): SGHTA, FQGNSA. The V end lost 1 base, the J end lost 0 bases, and 5 bases lay between the germline ends. Per the authors' pipeline: Amplifying reference gene primers gave estimates of nucleated cell counts. Repertoires were generated with immunoSEQ multiplex PCR, while TCRdb's copy carries only in-frame clones and drops some. V and J calls plus clone size are reproduced from that table; the DNA served to infer D and trimming. The table lists 170,000 or so clones, around 83% of them singletons, with 5.5% to 7% in the top ten. The sequence was obtained from a man over 45 with active or convalescent COVID-19. The chain uses TRBV7-2 and TRBJ2-3; no clear D gene. The material sequenced was peripheral blood. CDR3 sequence: CASSLDRSTDTQYF. The CDR3 bases are TGTGCCAGCAGCTTAGACAGAAGCACAGATACGCAGTATTTT.